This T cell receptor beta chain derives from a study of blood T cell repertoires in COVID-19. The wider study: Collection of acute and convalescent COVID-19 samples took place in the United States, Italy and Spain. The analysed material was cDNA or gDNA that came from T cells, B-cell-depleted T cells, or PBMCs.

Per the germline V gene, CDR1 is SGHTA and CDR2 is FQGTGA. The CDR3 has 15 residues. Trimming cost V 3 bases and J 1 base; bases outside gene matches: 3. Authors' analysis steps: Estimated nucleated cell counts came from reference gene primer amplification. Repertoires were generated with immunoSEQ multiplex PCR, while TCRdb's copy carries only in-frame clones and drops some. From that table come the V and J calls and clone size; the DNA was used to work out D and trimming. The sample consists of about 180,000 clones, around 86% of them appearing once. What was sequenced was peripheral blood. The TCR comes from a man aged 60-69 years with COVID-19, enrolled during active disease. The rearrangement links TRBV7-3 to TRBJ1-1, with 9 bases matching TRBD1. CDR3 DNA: TGTGCCAGCAGCTTCGACAGGGGGTCGAACACTGAAGCTTTCTTT. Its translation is CASSFDRGSNTEAFF.